These T cell receptor beta chains were read from a single sample in a study of blood T cell repertoires in COVID-19. The data were produced by immunoSEQ multiplex PCR, yet TCRdb's version contains in-frame clones alone and is incomplete. The data hold about 170,000 clones, with about 85% observed a single time. Sequences were obtained from peripheral blood. The receptors shown here come from a human donor with acute or convalescent COVID-19. The donor label of this sample is uncertain. Each CDR3 is given with its conserved first and last residue. The D gene is left open where the match is weak.

J gene | V gene | D gene | CDR3 protein
TRBJ2-1 | TRBV7-2 | TRBD1 | CASSSQLRQGHEQFF
TRBJ2-1 | TRBV10-3 | - | CAISEKLRGMSSYNEQFF
TRBJ1-1 | TRBV18 | TRBD1 | CASSPKDTGGTEAFF
TRBJ1-3 | TRBV28 | - | CASNVAGNTIYF
TRBJ2-7 | TRBV5-1 | TRBD1 | CASSFNRGQYEQYF
TRBJ1-2 | TRBV15 | TRBD1 | CATSINLQGAQHGYTF
TRBJ1-5 | TRBV6-2/TRBV6-3 | - | CASSYRALRQGQPQHF
TRBJ2-6 | TRBV28 | TRBD1 | CASSLGQGRTGANVLTF
TRBJ1-1 | TRBV5-4 | - | CASSLLEKNTEAFF
TRBJ2-3 | TRBV5-1 | TRBD1 | CATRSGGGSTDTQYF
TRBJ1-6 | TRBV3-1/TRBV3-2 | - | CASSQDLQGSPLHF
TRBJ1-1 | TRBV7-9 | TRBD1 | CASSLLSQGGTEAFF
TRBJ2-2 | TRBV4-3 | TRBD2 | CASSQAGGQVLGGELFF
TRBJ1-2 | TRBV18 | TRBD1 | CASSPGQGGKGRYGYTF
TRBJ2-2 | TRBV4-3 | - | CASSLTGPGELFF
TRBJ1-5 | TRBV5-1 | - | CASSLEGDNNQPQHF
TRBJ1-5 | TRBV2 | - | CASSYRSNSNQPQHF
TRBJ2-3 | TRBV6-5 | TRBD1 | CASRRQGAHADTQYF
TRBJ2-2 | TRBV4-1 | - | CASSRGGNTGELFF
TRBJ1-2 | TRBV10-1 | - | CASSPEAGYCGYTF
TRBJ1-4 | TRBV20-1 | - | CSASAGGQANEKLFF
TRBJ2-3 | TRBV7-9 | - | CASSSRTAHTDTQYF
TRBJ2-2 | TRBV6-6 | - | CASSYARVNGELFF
TRBJ1-2 | TRBV2 | TRBD1 | CASSEVTGPYGYTF
TRBJ1-2 | TRBV6-1 | - | CASSEVEGLLYRYGYTF
TRBJ1-1 | TRBV6-2/TRBV6-3 | - | CASSDRRNTEAFF
TRBJ2-3 | TRBV30 | TRBD2 | CAWSRKRGIAGARTDTQYF
TRBJ1-4 | TRBV7-9 | - | CASSLETGEKLFF
TRBJ1-6 | TRBV5-1 | - | CASSLMGAGNSPLHF
TRBJ1-4 | TRBV27 | - | CASSGWGLNEKLFF
TRBJ1-5 | TRBV28 | - | CATHVGDGGLGFPNQPQHF
TRBJ1-4 | TRBV7-2 | TRBD1 | CASSNRDRGREKLFF
TRBJ2-3 | TRBV6-5 | - | CASSWAGDTQYF